The 22 T cell receptor beta chains below all came from one sample that was sequenced in a study of PD-1 blockade in classical Hodgkin lymphoma. Relapses following autologous stem cell transplantation were seen in all patients, with brentuximab vedotin exposure varying. Method: immunoSEQ multiplex PCR; TCRdb's copy keeps in-frame clones and lacks some. The data contain roughly 150,000 clones, less than 80% of them singletons. Sequences were derived from peripheral blood mononuclear cells (PBMCs), sampled before the second cycle of nivolumab. All receptors come from a human donor with classical Hodgkin lymphoma.

This clone was picked up many times. Other DNA sequences in the same sample also yield this CDR3. The chain is built from TRBV5-4 and TRBJ1-2; D remains unclear. V shed 4 bases and J shed 2 bases, with 9 bases lying between them. The CDR3 loop spans 13 amino acids. The germline V gene has CDR1 SGHNT and CDR2 YYREEE (reference sequence). CDR3 sequence (DNA): TGTGCCAGCAGCCTGGACGGGAACTATGGCTACACCTTC. Translated: CASSLDGNYGYTF.

The rearrangement uses TRBV9 and TRBJ1-1, with TRBD1 as a possible D gene (6 bases). Trimming removed 0 bases from V and 5 bases from J, with 14 bases in between. This CDR3 region has 15 residues. CDR1 SGDLS and CDR2 YYNGEE come from the germline V gene. Here the CDR3 reads CASSVVQGQGTEAFF. In nucleotides, the CDR3 is TGTGCCAGCAGCGTAGTTCAGGGGCAGGGGACTGAAGCTTTCTTT.

This clone was observed a handful of times. CDR3 in amino acids: CASSLVGPLYEQYF. CDR3 bases: TGTGCCAGCAGCTTAGTCGGTCCTTTATACGAGCAGTACTTC. This chain connects TRBV7-2 to TRBJ2-7; D is undetermined. The CDR3 loop spans 14 amino acids. Trimming took 1 base from V and 4 from J, leaving 11 bases between them. Looked up from germline, CDR1 is SGHTA and CDR2 is FQGNSA.

In DNA form, the CDR3 reads TGTGCCAGCAGCTTTTCCGATAACACCGGGGAGCTGTTTTTT. Its translation: CASSFSDNTGELFF. This chain joins TRBV11-3 and TRBJ2-2; D is unclear. V was clipped by 3 bases and J by 2 bases, with 7 bases between them. This CDR3 comprises 14 residues. Per the germline V gene, CDR1 is SGHNT and CDR2 is YENEEA.

This rearrangement joins TRBV10-2 to TRBJ2-1; D not certain. Trimming pared 2 bases from V and 15 bases from J, leaving 23 bases between. Per the germline V gene, CDR1 is WSHSY and CDR2 is SAAADI. The CDR3 has 15 amino acids. CDR3 in amino acids: CASSEGAVTPRGRFF. In DNA, the CDR3 is TGCGCCAGCAGTGAGGGAGCCGTAACTCCCCGAGGACGGTTCTTC.

V gene TRBV7-8 combines with J gene TRBJ1-1, with TRBD1 as a possible D gene (5 bases). The germline V and J ends were trimmed by 3 bases and 1 base, with 9 bases remaining between them. Germline CDR1 and CDR2: SGHVS and FQNEAQ. This CDR3 comprises 14 residues. This CDR3 is CASSLTGGNTEAFF. CDR3 bases: TGTGCCAGCAGCTTGACCGGGGGGAACACTGAAGCTTTCTTT.

In this sample, this clone turned up once. A read error may produce the germline difference seen at one junction end. The chain recombines TRBV4-3 with TRBJ1-5; 8 bases fit TRBD1. The CDR3 has 14 amino acids. In germline, CDR1 is LGHNA, CDR2 YSLEER. In DNA, the CDR3 is TGCGCCAGCAGTCGGGACAGGTCAAATCAGGCCCAGCATTTT. As protein: CASSRDRSNQAQHF.

The table lists this clone with a count of one. The chain employs TRBV4-3 and TRBJ1-3; 9 bases align to TRBD1. The CDR3 has 17 residues. The V and J ends lost 1 base and 2 bases, in that order; junction bases with no gene match: 6. Germline CDR1 LGHNA, CDR2 YSLEER. The CDR3 bases are TGCGCCAGCAGCCAAGGGGCGGACAGGGGTACTGGAAACACCATATATTTT. This codes for CASSQGADRGTGNTIYF.

The genes are TRBV28 and TRBJ2-7, with D hard to call. Between the trimmed V and J ends, which lost 6 bases and 3 bases, there was a span of 3 bases. CDR1 and CDR2 (germline): MDHEN, SYDVKM. The CDR3 runs 10 residues. CDR3 loop: CASRDYEQYF. CDR3 sequence (DNA): TGTGCCAGCAGGGACTACGAGCAGTACTTC.

The rearrangement links TRBV10-3 to TRBJ2-7; D possibly uses TRBD1 or TRBD2 (5 bases each). The CDR3 has 15 amino acids. CDR1 and CDR2 from the germline V gene are ENHRY and SYGVKD. V lost 3 bases to trimming and J lost 2 bases, with 14 bases between them. CDR3 protein: CAISDQTGTPYEQYF. The CDR3 DNA sequence: TGTGCCATCAGTGATCAGACTGGGACGCCCTACGAGCAGTACTTC.

This sequence joins TRBV7-9 and TRBJ1-2; D not certain. CDR1 and CDR2 from the germline V gene are SEHNR and FQNEAQ (reference sequence). Trimming left V 5 bases short and J 2 bases short, with 24 bases between. The CDR3 totals 18 residues. The CDR3 spells CASSPRRPQNRINYGYTF. The DNA for the CDR3 is TGTGCCAGCAGCCCAAGAAGGCCCCAAAACCGAATCAACTATGGCTACACCTTC.

The chain combines TRBV6-1 with TRBJ2-3; the D is unclear. V was pared by 5 bases and J by 7 bases, with 13 bases between. The germline CDR1 and CDR2 sequences are MNHNS and SASEGT. The CDR3 loop spans 13 amino acids. CDR3 sequence reads: CASSPPLGYTQYF. The CDR3 nucleotides are TGTGCCAGCAGTCCACCTCTAGGGTATACGCAGTATTTT.

This rearrangement joins TRBV5-4 to TRBJ1-1; 9 bases fit TRBD1. Germline V gives CDR1 SGHNT, CDR2 YYREEE (reference sequence). There are 15 residues in the CDR3. The trim removed 4 bases at V and 4 bases at J, leaving 8 bases unmatched. CDR3 amino acids: CASSPVGTGSTEAFF. The CDR3 DNA reads TGTGCCAGCAGCCCGGTGGGGACAGGGTCCACTGAAGCTTTCTTT.

The chain uses TRBV29-1 and TRBJ2-1; either TRBD1 or TRBD2 may fit D (5 bases each). CDR3 size: 11 residues. Germline V gene lookup returns CDR1 SQVTM and CDR2 ANQGSEA. Deletions cut 7 bases from V and 5 bases from J, with 9 bases between. As DNA, the CDR3 is TGCAGCGCCTTGGGGGACAATGAGCAGTTCTTC. Protein product: CSALGDNEQFF.

The rearrangement links TRBV6-1 to TRBJ1-5; a weak D match, TRBD1 (6 bases). The V and J ends lost 11 bases and 8 bases respectively, with 22 bases between them. From germline, CDR1 is MNHNS and CDR2 SASEGT. This CDR3 contains 14 residues. CDR3: CASRWTDLEEPQHF. The DNA of the CDR3 is TGTGCCTCCCGCTGGACAGACCTCGAGGAGCCCCAGCATTTT.

This chain uses TRBV6-1 with TRBJ1-1, with 8 bases fitting TRBD1. V dropped 4 bases and J dropped 8; count of bases not matched to a gene: 9. This CDR3 has 14 residues. Germline assignment: CDR1 MNHNS and CDR2 SASEGT. The CDR3: CASSGRTGPSEAFF. As DNA, the CDR3 is TGTGCCAGCAGTGGGCGGACAGGGCCCTCGGAAGCTTTCTTT.

The chain links TRBV6-1 to TRBJ2-5; D may be TRBD1 or TRBD2 (5 bases each). The length of the CDR3 is 15 residues. Trimming shortened V by 3 bases and J by 1 base, and 12 bases separated the two germline ends. Germline V gene sequence: CDR1 MNHNS, CDR2 SASEGT. The CDR3 loop reads CASSEVGDLQETQYF. The CDR3 DNA follows: TGTGCCAGCAGTGAGGTGGGGGATCTCCAAGAGACCCAGTACTTC.

The chain links TRBV18 to TRBJ2-5; 7 positions agree with TRBD1. V lost 3 bases, J lost 4 bases, and 5 bases stayed unmatched. There are 14 residues in the CDR3. Germline CDR1 and CDR2: KGHSH and LQKENI. In nucleotides, the CDR3 is TGTGCCAGCTCACCTACGACAGGGAGAGAGACCCAGTACTTC. This translates into CASSPTTGRETQYF.

This clone was observed once. V usage is TRBV7-3 and J usage is TRBJ1-1; possibly TRBD1 for D (5 bases). V gave up 5 bases and J gave up 5 bases, with 12 bases separating them. Germline CDR1 and CDR2: SGHTA and FQGTGA. The CDR3 is 13 amino acids. CDR3 in DNA: TGTGCCAGCAGCCAATTTGAGGGGACTGAAGCTTTCTTT. This translates into CASSQFEGTEAFF.

Points on this clone: The junction does not match germline at one end; this may be a read error. The rearrangement joins TRBV9 to TRBJ1-6; D is unclear. CDR3 length: 14 amino acids. Germline values: CDR1 SGDLS, CDR2 YYNGEE. The CDR3 nucleotides are TGTGCCAGCACCGTAGGGCAGCATAATTCACCCCTCCACTTT. It yields the protein CASTVGQHNSPLHF. Full variable domain (outside the CDR3, taken from reference TRBV9 and TRBJ1-6): DSGVTQTPKHLITATGQRVTLRCSPRSGDLSVYWYQQSLDQGLQFLIQYYNGEERAKGNILERFSAQQFPDLHSELNLSSLELGDSALYFCASTVGQHNSPLHFGNGTRLTVT.

Only one count was recorded for this clone. The V gene is TRBV27, the J gene TRBJ2-1; D is unresolved. Trimming left V 5 bases short and J 7 bases short, with 15 bases between. Germline-derived CDR1 and CDR2 are MNHEY and SMNVEV (reference sequence). The CDR3 is made up of 14 amino acids. The CDR3, as DNA: TGTGCCAGCAGTCGACCCCCTCGTTTTAATGAGCAGTTCTTC. This sequence encodes CASSRPPRFNEQFF.

This clone was seen a handful of times. This chain connects TRBV10-3 to TRBJ2-5; perhaps TRBD1 as D (6 bases). Germline V lookup: CDR1 ENHRY, CDR2 SYGVKD. The CDR3 contains 13 residues. The V gene lost 2 bases and the J gene lost 3 bases, with 7 bases spanning the gap. CDR3 region: CAISETGKETQYF. Here the CDR3 DNA reads TGTGCCATCAGTGAGACAGGGAAAGAGACCCAGTACTTC.